A single sample is the source of the 27 T cell receptor beta chains below, sequenced in a study of shared clonotypes between healthy human individuals. Sequenced by immunoSEQ multiplex PCR; TCRdb stores in-frame clones only, minus some. The sample includes about 1.1 million clones, around 78% of them seen just once. The sequencing input was memory CD4+ T cells from PBMCs. The subset here: CD45RA-negative fraction. These receptors came from a man younger than 35 in good health. Some clones in this sample may be carry-over from other donors' samples.

The chain carries TRBV9 and TRBJ1-1; D might be TRBD1 (6 bases). The V end lost 0 bases, the J end lost 7 bases, and 16 bases lay between the germline ends. The CDR3 runs to 15 residues. Germline CDR1 SGDLS, CDR2 YYNGEE. The CDR3 coding sequence is TGTGCCAGCAGCGTAGGAGGGGGGACTCTACGTGAAGCTTTCTTT. Translation gives CASSVGGGTLREAFF.

In its sample, this clone was seen once. A much larger clone sits a single nucleotide away, making a read error possible. The V call is TRBV11-2, the J call TRBJ2-3; TRBD2 matches 12 bases. The V gene's germline CDR1 is SGHAT and CDR2 FQNNGV. This CDR3 has 16 amino acids. CDR3 coding DNA: TGTGCCAGCAGCTCCAGACTAGCGGGAGTTGAAGATGCGCAGTATTTT. Translated: CASSSRLAGVEDAQYF.

This clone turned up a few times. The V gene is TRBV4-1, the J gene TRBJ1-5; the D gene is possibly TRBD1 (6 bases). Trimming shortened V by 0 bases and J by 9 bases, and 15 bases separated the two germline ends. From germline, CDR1 is MGHRA and CDR2 YSYEKL. The CDR3 is made up of 15 amino acids. As DNA, the CDR3 is TGCGCCAGCAGCCAAGAGGAGACAGGATTACGGCCCCAGCATTTT. Residues: CASSQEETGLRPQHF.

The chain joins TRBV11-2 to TRBJ2-7; 7 positions agree with TRBD2. The CDR3 is 19 residues long. The germline gives CDR1 SGHAT, CDR2 FQNNGV. The V and J ends lost 0 bases and 6 bases, in that order; junction bases with no gene match: 20. Here the CDR3 DNA reads TGTGCCAGCAGCTTAGATGGCCTGGGGTATAGGACTAGTTATGGCGAGCAGTACTTC. It yields the protein CASSLDGLGYRTSYGEQYF.

The chain links TRBV30 to TRBJ1-5; 7 nucleotides agree with TRBD1. Per the germline V gene, CDR1 is GTSNPN and CDR2 is SVGIG (reference sequence). Trimming took 2 bases from V and 1 from J; bases not matched to a gene: 8. This CDR3 has 16 residues. The CDR3 DNA is TGTGCCTGGAGTTCAAGGGAGGGGGCGAGCAATCAGCCCCAGCATTTT. It specifies CAWSSREGASNQPQHF.

The genes are TRBV7-9 and TRBJ2-7; D is unclear. With 3 bases removed from V and 2 bases from J, the gap between germline ends came to 8 bases. The CDR3 totals 13 residues. The germline V gene has CDR1 SEHNR and CDR2 FQNEAQ (reference sequence). The CDR3 DNA follows: TGTGCCAGCAGCTTCTCCAGCCCCTACGAGCAGTACTTC. Protein: CASSFSSPYEQYF.

The chain recombines TRBV18 with TRBJ1-2; 11 nucleotides line up with TRBD1. Germline lookup yields CDR1 KGHSH and CDR2 LQKENI. The junction had 8 bases not matched to a gene; V was cut back by 3 bases and J by 5 bases. The CDR3 contains 16 residues. CDR3 coding DNA: TGTGCCAGCTCACCTCTTCCCCGGGACAGGGGGTATGGCTACACCTTC. This codes for CASSPLPRDRGYGYTF.

J is TRBJ2-6 and V is TRBV14; no clear D. Per germline, CDR1 SGHDN and CDR2 FVKESK. This CDR3 has 15 amino acids. V gave up 1 base and J gave up 5 bases, with 9 bases separating them. The chain's CDR3 is CASSQAARRANVLTF. DNA for the CDR3: TGTGCCAGCAGCCAAGCGGCTCGTCGGGCCAACGTCCTGACTTTC.

V usage is TRBV27 and J usage is TRBJ1-2, with D tentatively TRBD1 (5 bases). CDR3 length: 15 residues. The germline CDR1 and CDR2 sequences are MNHEY and SMNVEV (reference sequence). Trimming stripped 3 bases from V and 6 bases from J, with 17 bases between. In DNA form, the CDR3 reads TGTGCCAGCAGTTTCCTCAGGGACCGACGAAATGGCTACACCTTC. Translated: CASSFLRDRRNGYTF.

The chain joins TRBV10-3 to TRBJ2-1; 14 nucleotides agree with TRBD2. This CDR3 has 16 residues. Trimming removed 4 bases from V and 5 bases from J; junction bases left unmatched: 4. Germline lookup yields CDR1 ENHRY and CDR2 SYGVKD. The CDR3 DNA is TGTGCCATCAGTGTAGGACTAGCGGGAGGTAACAATGAGCAGTTCTTC. It is translated as CAISVGLAGGNNEQFF.

The chain carries TRBV6-1 and TRBJ2-7, with D uncertain. In germline, CDR1 is MNHNS, CDR2 SASEGT. V lost 3 bases to trimming and J lost 2 bases, with 11 bases between them. CDR3 length equals 14 residues. The CDR3 here is CASSELGGAYEQYF. As DNA, the CDR3 is TGTGCCAGCAGTGAGCTAGGTGGTGCCTACGAGCAGTACTTC.

This chain connects TRBV7-9 to TRBJ2-7; D possibly corresponds to TRBD1 (6 bases). Germline V CDR1 and CDR2: SEHNR, FQNEAQ (reference sequence). This CDR3 contains 14 residues. The V end lost 3 bases, the J end lost 5 bases, and 14 bases lay between the germline ends. CDR3 sequence (DNA): TGTGCCAGCAGCTTTTTACAGGGCAGAGACGAGCAGTACTTC. It yields the protein CASSFLQGRDEQYF.

The CDR3 nucleotides read TGTGCCAGCAGCCCCCTAGGTACCGGGGAAACCTACGAGCAGTACTTC. Translated: CASSPLGTGETYEQYF. The chain links TRBV11-2 to TRBJ2-7; possible D gene TRBD2, 5 bases. Germline lookup yields CDR1 SGHAT and CDR2 FQNNGV. The CDR3 is 16 amino acids. Trimming took 5 bases from V and 2 from J, leaving 19 bases between them.

The gene calls are TRBV2 and TRBJ1-6; TRBD1 matches at 10 bases. This CDR3 comprises 14 residues. V lost 5 bases and J lost 8; bases outside the gene matches: 3. CDR1 SNHLY and CDR2 FYNNEI come from the germline V gene. The CDR3 nucleotides read TGTGCCAGCAGTCGGGACAGGGGCGATTCACCCCTCCACTTT. Its protein is CASSRDRGDSPLHF.

In DNA form, the CDR3 reads TGTGCCAGCAGCGCGAGATTAGGAAACATTCAGTACTTC. It yields the protein CASSARLGNIQYF. The rearrangement uses TRBV9 and TRBJ2-4, with D unresolved. Germline V gene sequence: CDR1 SGDLS, CDR2 YYNGEE. Trimming cost V 3 bases and J 6 bases, with 10 bases left between them. This CDR3 is built from 13 residues.

The V call is TRBV5-5, the J call TRBJ2-7; a weak D match, TRBD1 (5 bases). V gave up 0 bases and J gave up 5 bases, with 12 bases separating them. The CDR3 runs to 14 residues. Per the germline V gene, CDR1 is SGHKS and CDR2 is YYEKEE (reference sequence). The CDR3 DNA reads as TGTGCCAGCAGCTTGGAAGGGGTTATCAACGAGCAGTACTTC. Translated: CASSLEGVINEQYF.

The chain joins TRBV28 to TRBJ1-1; no clear D. This CDR3 contains 13 residues. V was pared by 2 bases and J by 3 bases, with 7 bases between. The V gene's germline CDR1 is MDHEN and CDR2 SYDVKM. The CDR3 DNA sequence: TGTGCCAGCAGTTTACCTCCTTACACTGAAGCTTTCTTT. Residues: CASSLPPYTEAFF.

As regards this clone: One junction end disagrees with the germline gene, perhaps due to a read error. The gene calls are TRBV4-1 and TRBJ1-1; 10 nucleotides agree with TRBD1. The CDR3 has 15 residues. The germline V gene encodes CDR1 MGHRA and CDR2 YSYEKL. Here the CDR3 DNA reads TGCGCCAGCAGTCAAGGACAGGGGGACGACACTGAAGCTTTCTTT. Amino acids: CASSQGQGDDTEAFF.

This clone showed up just a few times. The chain joins TRBV4-3 to TRBJ1-2; 7 bases map to TRBD1. The CDR3 spans 13 residues. Germline CDR1 LGHNA, CDR2 YSLEER. Germline trimming cut 1 base from V and 6 bases from J; bases unmatched to any gene: 2. CDR3 coding DNA: TGCGCCAGCAGCCAAGGAGGGGGCGATGGCTACACCTTC. As protein: CASSQGGGDGYTF.

V and J are TRBV5-1 and TRBJ2-7; tentatively, D is TRBD1 or TRBD2 (7 bases each). With 4 bases removed from V and 9 bases from J, the gap between germline ends came to 26 bases. Germline V gives CDR1 SGHRS, CDR2 YFSETQ. This CDR3 is built from 16 residues. The CDR3 DNA sequence: TGCGCCAGCAGCGGGGAGGGTGGGACAGCCAGCTCCCGGCAGTACTTC. As protein: CASSGEGGTASSRQYF.

CDR3 region: CASSGTLEEGDTQYF. CDR3 sequence (DNA): TGTGCCAGCAGCGGGACCCTCGAGGAGGGGGATACGCAGTATTTT. V and J are TRBV7-3 and TRBJ2-3; D might be TRBD2 (6 bases). The CDR3 runs to 15 residues. V shed 5 bases and J shed 6 bases, with 18 bases lying between them. The V gene's germline CDR1 is SGHTA and CDR2 FQGTGA. The full variable domain, its missing parts supplied by reference TRBV7-3 and TRBJ2-3, is GAGVSQTPSNKVTEKGKYVELRCDPISGHTALYWYRQSLGQGPEFLIYFQGTGAADDSGLPNDRFFAVRPEGSVSTLKIQRTERGDSAVYLCASSGTLEEGDTQYFGPGTRLTVL.

The rearrangement uses TRBV30 and TRBJ2-5, with D possibly matching TRBD2 (5 bases). The germline V and J ends were trimmed by 0 bases and 2 bases, with 13 bases remaining between them. The CDR3 runs to 15 residues. CDR1 is GTSNPN and CDR2 is SVGIG in the germline V gene (reference sequence). The DNA of the CDR3 is TGTGCCTGGAGTGTAAGCGGTGCTAGACAAGAGACCCAGTACTTC. It yields the protein CAWSVSGARQETQYF.

The rearrangement links TRBV6-1 to TRBJ2-7; D possibly matches TRBD1 or TRBD2 (5 bases each). The CDR3 spans 14 residues. The V gene lost 6 bases and the J gene lost 4 bases, with 16 bases spanning the gap. In germline, CDR1 is MNHNS, CDR2 SASEGT. The CDR3 is CASSKAGTEYEQYF. CDR3 nucleotides: TGTGCCAGCAGCAAGGCTGGGACCGAATACGAGCAGTACTTC.

The chain recombines TRBV10-3 with TRBJ1-4; 9 bases agree with TRBD1. The CDR3 contains 14 residues. Germline assignment: CDR1 ENHRY and CDR2 SYGVKD. Trimming took 2 bases from V and 5 from J; bases not matched to a gene: 0. CDR3 residues: CAISEGTGNEKLFF. CDR3 nucleotide sequence: TGTGCCATCAGTGAGGGGACAGGGAATGAAAAACTGTTTTTT.

The rearrangement links TRBV18 to TRBJ1-1, with 7 bases that match TRBD1. Germline V CDR1 and CDR2: KGHSH, LQKENI. CDR3 length equals 15 residues. With 3 bases clipped from V and 0 bases from J, the junction kept 4 bases outside the gene matches. This CDR3 is CASSPGQEMNTEAFF. The CDR3 region has the DNA TGTGCCAGCTCACCCGGACAGGAGATGAACACTGAAGCTTTCTTT.

The chain combines TRBV4-1 with TRBJ1-5; TRBD1 might be the D (6 bases). V was trimmed by 3 bases and J by 7 bases, leaving 25 bases between them. The germline V gene encodes CDR1 MGHRA and CDR2 YSYEKL. The CDR3 is 18 amino acids. CDR3 protein: CASSHTSWGAPKGQPQHF. In DNA, the CDR3 is TGCGCCAGCAGCCACACCTCCTGGGGGGCCCCGAAGGGACAGCCCCAGCATTTT.

The chain couples TRBV5-1 to TRBJ2-1; maybe TRBD1 (8 bases). The germline V and J ends were trimmed by 4 bases and 4 bases, with 15 bases remaining between them. This CDR3 has 15 amino acids. Per the germline V gene, CDR1 is SGHRS and CDR2 is YFSETQ. CDR3 sequence: CASSSGTGQYNEQFF. CDR3 nucleotides: TGCGCCAGCAGCAGCGGGACAGGTCAATACAATGAGCAGTTCTTC.